This is a list of T cell receptor beta chains from one sample in a study of graft-versus-host responses after intestinal transplantation. What these receptors recognize is not known. Clones were sequenced by immunoSEQ multiplex PCR, and TCRdb holds only the in-frame ones, with some missing. In the table there are about 130,000 clones, roughly nine tenths of which are singletons. Sequencing was performed on unstimulated CD4+ T cells sorted from spleen or lymph node cells, taken before intestinal transplant. All receptors derive from a human donor who received an intestinal transplant. The CDR3 runs from the conserved cysteine through the conserved F or W. The D gene is left open where the match is weak. Not every row has a clone size; where given, it reads once, few, many or a size class.

size: -; V: TRBV7-2; J: TRBJ1-1; length: 14; D: -; CDR3: CASSLVMSSTEAFF; DNA: TGTGCCAGCAGCTTAGTGATGAGTTCGACTGAAGCTTTCTTT
size: -; V: TRBV7-2; J: TRBJ2-3; length: 16; D: -; CDR3: CASSQMAGTSTDTQYF; DNA: TGTGCCAGCAGTCAAATGGCCGGGACTAGCACAGATACGCAGTATTTT
size: -; V: TRBV16; J: TRBJ1-1; length: 14; D: -; CDR3: CASSPKTGNTEAFF; DNA: TGTGCCAGCAGCCCCAAGACAGGGAACACTGAAGCTTTCTTT
size: -; V: TRBV11-3; J: TRBJ2-2; length: 14; D: -; CDR3: CASSLGGGTGELFF; DNA: TGTGCCAGCAGCTTAGGCGGTGGGACCGGGGAGCTGTTTTTT
size: few; V: TRBV7-3; J: TRBJ2-7; length: 13; D: -; CDR3: CASSQGYGREQYF; DNA: TGTGCCAGCAGTCAAGGCTATGGGCGGGAGCAGTACTTC
size: -; V: TRBV11-3; J: TRBJ2-3; length: 15; D: -; CDR3: CASSLDALVADTQYF; DNA: TGTGCCAGCAGCTTAGATGCTCTAGTGGCGGATACGCAGTATTTT
size: -; V: TRBV5-1; J: TRBJ1-4; length: 13; D: -; CDR3: CASSLVQGEKLFF; DNA: TGCGCCAGCAGCTTAGTTCAAGGTGAAAAACTGTTTTTT
size: -; V: TRBV9; J: TRBJ1-1; length: 12; D: TRBD1; CDR3: CASSVGTGRAFF; DNA: TGTGCCAGCAGCGTAGGGACAGGGCGAGCTTTCTTT
size: -; V: TRBV7-8; J: TRBJ1-5; length: 19; D: -; CDR3: CASSPRGYMGMISNQPQHF; DNA: TGTGCCAGCAGTCCCCGGGGTTATATGGGGATGATAAGCAATCAGCCCCAGCATTTT
size: -; V: TRBV5-1; J: TRBJ2-1; length: 15; D: -; CDR3: CATGPQSSSYNEQFF; DNA: TGCGCCACAGGCCCACAGTCTAGCTCCTACAATGAGCAGTTCTTC
size: -; V: TRBV2; J: TRBJ1-1; length: 15; D: -; CDR3: CASSEGAPMNTEAFF; DNA: TGTGCCAGCAGTGAAGGGGCCCCGATGAACACTGAAGCTTTCTTT
size: -; V: TRBV5-1; J: TRBJ2-1; length: 13; D: -; CDR3: CASSLAGRNEQFF; DNA: TGCGCCAGCAGCTTGGCGGGGAGGAATGAGCAGTTCTTC
size: -; V: TRBV6-1; J: TRBJ1-2; length: 12; D: -; CDR3: CASSEGFYGYTF; DNA: TGTGCCAGCAGTGAGGGGTTCTATGGCTACACCTTC
size: -; V: TRBV6-1; J: TRBJ2-7; length: 13; D: -; CDR3: CASSDQGAYEQYF; DNA: TGTGCCAGCAGTGACCAGGGCGCCTACGAGCAGTACTTC
size: -; V: TRBV4-1; J: TRBJ2-7; length: 16; D: TRBD1; CDR3: CASSQVGQGRLTKQYF; DNA: TGCGCCAGCAGCCAAGTTGGACAGGGGCGGCTCACGAAGCAGTACTTC
size: -; V: TRBV5-1; J: TRBJ1-5; length: 13; D: -; CDR3: CASSLEGRQPQHF; DNA: TGCGCCAGCAGCTTGGAAGGGAGGCAGCCCCAGCATTTT
size: -; V: TRBV27; J: TRBJ2-3; length: 15; D: -; CDR3: CASSLSISSTDTQYF; DNA: TGTGCCAGCAGTTTATCGATTAGCAGCACAGATACGCAGTATTTT
size: once; V: TRBV5-1; J: TRBJ2-2; length: 13; D: -; CDR3: CASSSQNTGELFF; DNA: TGCGCCAGCAGCTCACAAAACACCGGGGAGCTGTTTTTT
size: few; V: TRBV10-3; J: TRBJ2-2; length: 12; D: -; CDR3: CAISGATGELFF; DNA: TGTGCCATCAGTGGGGCGACCGGGGAGCTGTTTTTT
size: few; V: TRBV19; J: TRBJ2-7; length: 15; D: -; CDR3: CASSAPSSRGYEQYF; DNA: TGTGCCAGTAGTGCCCCTTCTAGCAGGGGTTACGAGCAGTACTTC
size: once; V: TRBV30; J: TRBJ2-3; length: 14; D: TRBD1; CDR3: CAWSPGTGGDTQYF; DNA: TGTGCCTGGAGTCCCGGGACAGGAGGAGATACGCAGTATTTT
size: -; V: TRBV25-1; J: TRBJ1-3; length: 15; D: -; CDR3: CASSETGGTGNTIYF; DNA: TGTGCCAGCAGTGAAACGGGCGGGACAGGAAACACCATATATTTT
size: -; V: TRBV7-8; J: TRBJ2-3; length: 14; D: -; CDR3: CASSLRVVTDTQYF; DNA: TGTGCCAGCAGCTTACGTGTAGTTACAGATACGCAGTATTTT
size: -; V: TRBV7-3; J: TRBJ2-3; length: 13; D: -; CDR3: CASSDTGTDTQYF; DNA: TGTGCCAGCAGCGACACGGGGACAGATACGCAGTATTTT
size: -; V: TRBV6-1; J: TRBJ2-3; length: 16; D: TRBD2; CDR3: CASSGTSGGATDTQYF; DNA: TGTGCCAGCAGTGGGACTAGCGGGGGGGCTACAGATACGCAGTATTTT